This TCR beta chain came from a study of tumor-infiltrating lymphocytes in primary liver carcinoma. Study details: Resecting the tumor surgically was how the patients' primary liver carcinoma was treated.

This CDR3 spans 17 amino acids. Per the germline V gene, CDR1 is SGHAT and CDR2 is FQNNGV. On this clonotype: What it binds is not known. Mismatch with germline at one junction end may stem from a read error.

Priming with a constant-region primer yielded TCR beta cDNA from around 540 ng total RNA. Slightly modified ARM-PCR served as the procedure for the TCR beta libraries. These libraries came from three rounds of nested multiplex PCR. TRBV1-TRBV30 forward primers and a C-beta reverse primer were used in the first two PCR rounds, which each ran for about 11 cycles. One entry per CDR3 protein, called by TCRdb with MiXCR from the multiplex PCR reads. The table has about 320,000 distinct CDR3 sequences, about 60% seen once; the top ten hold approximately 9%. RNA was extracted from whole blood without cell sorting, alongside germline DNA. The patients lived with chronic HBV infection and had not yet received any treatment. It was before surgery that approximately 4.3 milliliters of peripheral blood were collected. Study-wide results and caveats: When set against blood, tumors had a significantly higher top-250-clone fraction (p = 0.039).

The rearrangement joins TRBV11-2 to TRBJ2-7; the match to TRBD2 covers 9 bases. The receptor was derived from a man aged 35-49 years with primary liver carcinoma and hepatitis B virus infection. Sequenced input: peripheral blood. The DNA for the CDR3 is TGTGCCAGCAGCTTAGTCGATAGCGGGAGAGGCGGCTACGAGCAGTGCTTC. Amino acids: CASSLVDSGRGGYEQCF.